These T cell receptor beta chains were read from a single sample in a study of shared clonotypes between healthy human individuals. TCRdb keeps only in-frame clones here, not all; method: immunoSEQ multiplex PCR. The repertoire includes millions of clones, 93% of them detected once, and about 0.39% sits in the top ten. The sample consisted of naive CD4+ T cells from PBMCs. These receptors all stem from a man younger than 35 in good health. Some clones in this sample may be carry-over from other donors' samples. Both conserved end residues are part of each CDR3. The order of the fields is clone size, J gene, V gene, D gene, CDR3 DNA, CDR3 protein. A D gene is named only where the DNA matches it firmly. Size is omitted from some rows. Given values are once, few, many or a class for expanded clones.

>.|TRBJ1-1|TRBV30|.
TGTGCCTGGAGTGTCCGGGACATCTCTCCGATGAACACTGAAGCTTTCTTT
CAWSVRDISPMNTEAFF
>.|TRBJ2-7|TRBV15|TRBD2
TGTGCCACCAGCAGAGACATCTGGCTAGCGGGAGGCTACGAGCAGTACTTC
CATSRDIWLAGGYEQYF
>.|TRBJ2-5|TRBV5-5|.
TGTGCCAGCAGCCCGTTGGAGGGGCTGGGTACGCCGGAGACCCAGTACTTC
CASSPLEGLGTPETQYF
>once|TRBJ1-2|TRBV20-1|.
TGCAGTGCTAGATGGGGGGGAGGCTACACCTTC
CSARWGGGYTF
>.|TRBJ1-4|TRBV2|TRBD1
TGTGCCAGCAGTGATCGGACAGGGGCCGATGAAAAACTGTTTTTT
CASSDRTGADEKLFF
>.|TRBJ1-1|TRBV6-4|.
TGTGCCAGCAAGCGCTCGGGGGAGGGAGGGGACACTGAAGCTTTCTTT
CASKRSGEGGDTEAFF
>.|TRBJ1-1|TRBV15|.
TGTGCCACCAGCAGAGATCGGCTGTCGGTAACGGCTATGAACACTGAAGCTTTCTTT
CATSRDRLSVTAMNTEAFF
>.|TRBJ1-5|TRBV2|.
TGTGCCAGCAGCGCCGAGGGGGGCAATCAGCCCCAGCATTTT
CASSAEGGNQPQHF
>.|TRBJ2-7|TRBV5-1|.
TGCGCCAGCAGCTCTTTAGACAGGTCCTACGAGCAGTACTTC
CASSSLDRSYEQYF
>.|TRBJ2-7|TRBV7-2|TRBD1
TGTGCCAGCAGCCCGGGGACAGGGGACGAGCAGTACTTC
CASSPGTGDEQYF
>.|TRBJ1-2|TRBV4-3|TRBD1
TGCGCCAGCAGCCAAGATCTCGTGGCAGGGGGGATGTACTACACCTTC
CASSQDLVAGGMYYTF
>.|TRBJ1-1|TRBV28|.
TGTGCCAGCAGTTCCCTAGGGGCCGGTGAAAACACTGAAGCTTTCTTT
CASSSLGAGENTEAFF
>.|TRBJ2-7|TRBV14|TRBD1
TGTGCCAGCAGCCAAGATTCGGACAGGGGTAGTCGGTACTTC
CASSQDSDRGSRYF
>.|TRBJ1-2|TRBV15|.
TGTGCCACCAGCAGACTACAAGGGGCTGGATATGGCTACACCTTC
CATSRLQGAGYGYTF
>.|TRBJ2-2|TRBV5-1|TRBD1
TGCGCCAGCAGCGAAGGGGGCGTTGCCGGGGAGCTGTTTTTT
CASSEGGVAGELFF
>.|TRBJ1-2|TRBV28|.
TGTGCCAGCAGTTTATACGGGGGAGGCGGTAATGGCTACACCTTC
CASSLYGGGGNGYTF
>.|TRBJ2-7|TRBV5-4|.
TGTGCCAGCAGCTTGCGCGGTGGGGACTACGAGCAGTACTTC
CASSLRGGDYEQYF
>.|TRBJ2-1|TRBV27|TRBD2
TGTGCCAGCAGATCAATAGCGGGAGGCACCTACAATGAGCAGTTCTTC
CASRSIAGGTYNEQFF
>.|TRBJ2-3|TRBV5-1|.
TGCGCCAGCAGCTTGGCAGGCAACCCGGAGGGAGATACGCAGTATTTT
CASSLAGNPEGDTQYF
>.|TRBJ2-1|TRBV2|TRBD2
TGTGCCAGCAGTTCCGATGGGGGAGGGAATGAGCAGTTCTTC
CASSSDGGGNEQFF
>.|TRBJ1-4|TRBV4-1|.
TGCGCCAGCAGCCAAGATGAAAGGGTGCTGAATGAAAAACTGTTTTTT
CASSQDERVLNEKLFF
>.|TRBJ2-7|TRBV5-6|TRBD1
TGTGCCAGCAGCTATAGACGGACAGGGTCAGTCTACGAGCAGTACTTC
CASSYRRTGSVYEQYF
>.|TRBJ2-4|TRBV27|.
TGTGCCAGCAGTTTCCGTGTGAGCAAAAACATTCAGTACTTC
CASSFRVSKNIQYF
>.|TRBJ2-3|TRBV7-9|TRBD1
TGTGCCAGCAGCAAAGGGACAGGGGGCACAGATACGCAGTATTTT
CASSKGTGGTDTQYF
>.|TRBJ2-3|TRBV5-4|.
TGTGCCAGCAGCCGCGGGTTAGCGACCACAGATACGCAGTATTTT
CASSRGLATTDTQYF
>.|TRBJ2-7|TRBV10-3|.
TGTGCCATCAGTGAGTTCACCTGGGCGGAGAGCTACGAGCAGTACTTC
CAISEFTWAESYEQYF
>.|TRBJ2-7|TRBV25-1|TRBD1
TGTGCCAGCAGTGACTCAGGGGGATTCTACGAGCAGTACTTC
CASSDSGGFYEQYF
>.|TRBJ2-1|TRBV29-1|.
TGCAGCGTTGGAGGACAGGCCGCCCGGGGGGAGTTCTTC
CSVGGQAARGEFF
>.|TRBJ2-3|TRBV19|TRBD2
TGTGCCAGTAGTAGCACTAGCGGAGGGCCCCCGGATACGCAGTATTTT
CASSSTSGGPPDTQYF
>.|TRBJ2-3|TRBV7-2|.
TGTGCCAGCAGCTTCACTAGGGAACCCACAGATACGCAGTATTTT
CASSFTREPTDTQYF
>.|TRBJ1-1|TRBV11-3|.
TGTGCCAGCAGCCAATCTACAGGGCCCCGGGGCCCTGAAGCTTTCTTT
CASSQSTGPRGPEAFF
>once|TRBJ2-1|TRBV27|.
TGTGCCAGCAGTTTTGAGGCATACTCCTACAATGAGCAGTTCTTC
CASSFEAYSYNEQFF
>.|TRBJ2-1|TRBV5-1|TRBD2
TGCGCCAGCAGCTCCGGTGGGACTAGCGGGAGTAATGAGCAGTTCTTC
CASSSGGTSGSNEQFF
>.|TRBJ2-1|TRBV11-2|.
TGTGCCAGCAGCTCAGGGGGGATCGGGAGGGCCCGGATTCTTGAGCAGTTCTTC
CASSSGGIGRARILEQFF
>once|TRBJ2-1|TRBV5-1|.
TGCGCCAGCAGCTTGGGCCCCCGGCCCGGTGGGGGCAATGAGCAGTTCTTC
CASSLGPRPGGGNEQFF
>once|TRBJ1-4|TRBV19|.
TGTGCCAGTAGTAGCCAACTTGGGAATGAAAAACTGTTTTTT
CASSSQLGNEKLFF
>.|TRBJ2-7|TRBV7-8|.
TGTGCCAGCAGCTTACGTCTAGCCCGGCAGGGCCCCCAACAGCAGTACTTC
CASSLRLARQGPQQQYF
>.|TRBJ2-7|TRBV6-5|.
TGTGCCAGCAGTACAGGCGGCCCTTCCTACGAGCAGTACTTC
CASSTGGPSYEQYF
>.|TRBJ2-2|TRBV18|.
TGTGCCAGCTCACCCCGCCTGGGAGATCAGCCCACCGGGGAGCTGTTTTTT
CASSPRLGDQPTGELFF
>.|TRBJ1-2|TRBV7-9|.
TGTGCCAGCAGCCCCCATGAGGGAGGAGGCGGCTACACCTTC
CASSPHEGGGGYTF
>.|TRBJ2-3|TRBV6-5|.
TGTGCCAGCAGTCACTTTCCCCCCCTTGCAGATACGCAGTATTTT
CASSHFPPLADTQYF
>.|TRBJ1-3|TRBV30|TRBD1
TGTGCCTGGACCAGACAGGGGGCGGGAAACACCATATATTTT
CAWTRQGAGNTIYF
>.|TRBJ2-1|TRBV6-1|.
TGTGCCAGCAGTGTGACAGTAACTGGGGATTTCTTC
CASSVTVTGDFF